This T cell receptor (beta chain) was identified during a study of blood T cell repertoires in COVID-19. In the original analysis: The authors estimated nucleated cell counts from reference gene primer amplification. Clones were read by immunoSEQ multiplex PCR, and TCRdb kept only the in-frame ones, dropping some. The DNA gave D and trimming, while V, J and clone size come from that table. Among a few hundred thousand clones, around 86% were seen once, and the ten largest hold 1.9%. Sequenced: peripheral blood. The receptor comes from a man younger than 40 who had recovered from COVID-19.

The CDR3 region is CASSQPKTGDFDTIYF. The CDR3 DNA reads as TGTGCCAGCAGCCAACCGAAGACTGGGGACTTTGACACCATATATTTT. This chain links TRBV14 with TRBJ1-3, with D possibly TRBD1 on 5 matching bases. This CDR3 is 16 amino acids long. Trimming took 2 bases from V and 8 from J, leaving 19 bases between them. In germline, CDR1 is SGHDN, CDR2 FVKESK.